This T cell receptor beta chain was sequenced during a study of technical replicates of blood from a handful of donors. This table comes from immunoSEQ multiplex PCR, and its TCRdb copy is limited to in-frame clones, with some not included. The repertoire holds 70,000 to 85,000 clones, with roughly 92% as singletons. The germline V gene encodes CDR1 GTSNPN and CDR2 SVGIG (reference sequence). Trimming left V 0 bases short and J 9 bases short, with 3 bases between. The CDR3 contains 10 residues. Sequenced sample: T cells isolated from PBMCs. This chain joins TRBV30 and TRBJ2-1; no firm D call. The TCR was taken from a human donor in good health. The chain's CDR3 is CAWSVSEQFF. The CDR3 DNA sequence: TGTGCCTGGAGTGTTAGTGAGCAGTTCTTC.